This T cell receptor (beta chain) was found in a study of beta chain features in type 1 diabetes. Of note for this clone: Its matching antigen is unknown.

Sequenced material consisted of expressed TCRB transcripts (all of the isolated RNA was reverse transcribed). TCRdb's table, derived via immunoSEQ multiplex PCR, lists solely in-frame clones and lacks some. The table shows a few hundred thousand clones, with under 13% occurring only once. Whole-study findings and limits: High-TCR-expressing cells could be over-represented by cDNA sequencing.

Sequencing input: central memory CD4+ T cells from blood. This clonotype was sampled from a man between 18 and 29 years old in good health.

CDR3: CASSLVLTSGTDTQYF. Here the CDR3 DNA reads TGTGCCAGCAGCTTAGTGTTGACTAGCGGCACAGATACGCAGTATTTT. This sequence joins TRBV7-9 and TRBJ2-3; 8 bases fit TRBD2. There are 16 residues in the CDR3. Germline CDR1 SEHNR, CDR2 FQNEAQ (reference sequence). The V gene end was trimmed by 1 base and the J gene end by 1 base; junction bases not matched to a gene: 4.